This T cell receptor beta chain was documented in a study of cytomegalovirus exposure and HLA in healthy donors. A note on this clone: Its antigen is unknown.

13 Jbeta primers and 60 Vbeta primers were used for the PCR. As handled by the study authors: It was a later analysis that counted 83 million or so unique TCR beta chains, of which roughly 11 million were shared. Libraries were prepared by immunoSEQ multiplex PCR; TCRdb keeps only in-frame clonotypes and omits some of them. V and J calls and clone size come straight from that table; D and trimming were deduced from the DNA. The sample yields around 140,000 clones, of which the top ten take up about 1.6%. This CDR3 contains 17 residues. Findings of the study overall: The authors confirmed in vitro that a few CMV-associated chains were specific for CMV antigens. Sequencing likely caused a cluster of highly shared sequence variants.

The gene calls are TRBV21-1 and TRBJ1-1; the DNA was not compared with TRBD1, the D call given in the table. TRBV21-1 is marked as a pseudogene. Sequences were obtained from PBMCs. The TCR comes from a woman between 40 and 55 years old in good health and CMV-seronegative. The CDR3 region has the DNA TGTGCCAGCAGCTTTTTCAAAAAGCCGACAGAGAACACTGAAGCTTTCTTT. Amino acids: CASSFFKKPTENTEAFF.